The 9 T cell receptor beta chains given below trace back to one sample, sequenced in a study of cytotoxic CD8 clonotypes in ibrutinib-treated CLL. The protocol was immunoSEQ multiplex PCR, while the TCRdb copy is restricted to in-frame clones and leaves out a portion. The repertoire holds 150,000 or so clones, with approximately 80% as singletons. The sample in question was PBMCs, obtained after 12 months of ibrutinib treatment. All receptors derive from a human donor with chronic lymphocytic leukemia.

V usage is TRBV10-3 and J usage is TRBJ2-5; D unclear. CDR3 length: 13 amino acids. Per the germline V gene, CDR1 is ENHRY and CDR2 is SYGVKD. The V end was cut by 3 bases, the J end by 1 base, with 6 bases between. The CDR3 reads CAISDRSQETQYF. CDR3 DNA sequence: TGTGCCATCAGTGACAGGAGCCAAGAGACCCAGTACTTC.

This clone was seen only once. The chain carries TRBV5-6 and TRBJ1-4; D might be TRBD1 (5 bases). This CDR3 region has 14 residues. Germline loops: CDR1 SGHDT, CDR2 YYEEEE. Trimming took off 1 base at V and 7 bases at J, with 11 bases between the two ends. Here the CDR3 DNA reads TGTGCCAGCAGCTTGCAGGGATTGGGTGAAAAACTGTTTTTT. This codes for CASSLQGLGEKLFF.

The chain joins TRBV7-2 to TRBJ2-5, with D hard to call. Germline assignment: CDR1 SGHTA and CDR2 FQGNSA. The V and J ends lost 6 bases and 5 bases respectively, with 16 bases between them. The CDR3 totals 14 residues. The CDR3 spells CASSLLESSETQYF. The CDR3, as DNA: TGTGCCAGCAGTCTTCTGGAATCCTCGGAGACCCAGTACTTC. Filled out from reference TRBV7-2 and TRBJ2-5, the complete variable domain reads GAGVSQSPSNKVTEKGKDVELRCDPISGHTALYWYRQSLGQGLEFLIYFQGNSAPDKSGLPSDRFSAERTGGSVSTLTIQRTQQEDSAVYLCASSLLESSETQYFGPGTRLLVL.

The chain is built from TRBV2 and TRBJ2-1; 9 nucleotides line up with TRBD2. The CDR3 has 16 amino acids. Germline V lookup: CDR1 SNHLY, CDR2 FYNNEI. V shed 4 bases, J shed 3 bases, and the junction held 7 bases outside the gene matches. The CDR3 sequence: CASSGSGRSSYNEQFF. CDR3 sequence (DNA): TGTGCCAGCAGTGGTAGCGGGAGAAGTAGCTACAATGAGCAGTTCTTC.

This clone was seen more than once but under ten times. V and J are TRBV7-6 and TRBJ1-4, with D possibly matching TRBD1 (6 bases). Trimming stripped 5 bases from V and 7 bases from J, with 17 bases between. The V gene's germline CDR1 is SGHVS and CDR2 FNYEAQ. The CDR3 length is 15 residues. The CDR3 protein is CASSLETGGGEKLFF. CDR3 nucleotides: TGTGCCAGCAGCCTGGAGACAGGAGGGGGTGAAAAACTGTTTTTT.

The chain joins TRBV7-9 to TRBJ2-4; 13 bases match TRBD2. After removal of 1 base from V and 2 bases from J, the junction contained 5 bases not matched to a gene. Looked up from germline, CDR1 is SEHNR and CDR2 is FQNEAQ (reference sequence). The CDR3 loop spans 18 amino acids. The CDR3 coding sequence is TGTGCCAGCAGCTTAGGACTAGCGGGGGGTCTGACCAAAAACATTCAGTACTTC. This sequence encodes CASSLGLAGGLTKNIQYF.

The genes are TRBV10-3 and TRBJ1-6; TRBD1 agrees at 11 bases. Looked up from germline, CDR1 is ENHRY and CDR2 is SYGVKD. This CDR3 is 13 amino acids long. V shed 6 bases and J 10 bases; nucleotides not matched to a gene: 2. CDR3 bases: TGTGCCATCAGGGACAGGGGGCCCTCACCCCTCCACTTT. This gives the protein CAIRDRGPSPLHF.

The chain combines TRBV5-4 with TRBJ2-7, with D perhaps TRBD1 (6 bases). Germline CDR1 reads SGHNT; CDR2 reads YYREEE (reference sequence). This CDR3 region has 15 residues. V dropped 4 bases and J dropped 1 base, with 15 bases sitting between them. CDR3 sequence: CASSPRTEDSYEQYF. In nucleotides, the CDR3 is TGTGCCAGCAGCCCGCGGACAGAGGATTCCTACGAGCAGTACTTC.

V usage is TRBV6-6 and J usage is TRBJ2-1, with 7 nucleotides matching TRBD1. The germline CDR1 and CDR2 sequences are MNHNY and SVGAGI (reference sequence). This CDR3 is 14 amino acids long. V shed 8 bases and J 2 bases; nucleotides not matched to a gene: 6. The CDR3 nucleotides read TGTGCCAGCGGGGCCGACAGGGCCTACAATGAGCAGTTCTTC. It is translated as CASGADRAYNEQFF.